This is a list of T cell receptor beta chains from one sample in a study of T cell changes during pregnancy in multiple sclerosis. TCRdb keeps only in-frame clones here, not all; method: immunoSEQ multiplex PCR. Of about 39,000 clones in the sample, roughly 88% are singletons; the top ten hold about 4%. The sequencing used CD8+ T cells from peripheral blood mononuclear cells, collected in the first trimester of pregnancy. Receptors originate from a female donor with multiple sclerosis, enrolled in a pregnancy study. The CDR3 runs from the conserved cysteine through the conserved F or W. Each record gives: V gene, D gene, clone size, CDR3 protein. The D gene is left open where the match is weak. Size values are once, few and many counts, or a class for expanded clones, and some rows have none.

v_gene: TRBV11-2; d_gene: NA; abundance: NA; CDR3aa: CASSSQPQNTQYF
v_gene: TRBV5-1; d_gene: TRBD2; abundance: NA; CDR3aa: CASSLYGRAQDEQYF
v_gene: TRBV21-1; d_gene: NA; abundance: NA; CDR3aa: CASSKGQGVNTEAFF
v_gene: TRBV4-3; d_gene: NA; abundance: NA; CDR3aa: CASSTRATDTQYF
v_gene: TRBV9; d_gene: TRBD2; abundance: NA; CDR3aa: CASSADAGGITDTQYF
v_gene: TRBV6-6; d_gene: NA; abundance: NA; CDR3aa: CASSYLGCRATQYF
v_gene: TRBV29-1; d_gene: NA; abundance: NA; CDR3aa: CSVEQVYSGNTIYF
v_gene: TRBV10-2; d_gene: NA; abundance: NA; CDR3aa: CASSEWTTNSPLHF
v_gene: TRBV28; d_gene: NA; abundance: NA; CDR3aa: CASSLPLRVGNTEAFF
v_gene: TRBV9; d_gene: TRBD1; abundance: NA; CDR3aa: CASSSSTGVQPQHF
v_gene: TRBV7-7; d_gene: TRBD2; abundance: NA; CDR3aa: CASSRSGGGNEQFF
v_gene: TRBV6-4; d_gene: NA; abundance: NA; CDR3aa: CASSEGSDYGYTF
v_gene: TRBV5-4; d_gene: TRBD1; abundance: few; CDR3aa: CASSGQPDRDYGYTF
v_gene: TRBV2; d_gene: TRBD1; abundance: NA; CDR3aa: CASIIRRGQENTDTQYF
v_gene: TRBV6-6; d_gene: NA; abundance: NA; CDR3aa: CASSYPTQGTYEQYF